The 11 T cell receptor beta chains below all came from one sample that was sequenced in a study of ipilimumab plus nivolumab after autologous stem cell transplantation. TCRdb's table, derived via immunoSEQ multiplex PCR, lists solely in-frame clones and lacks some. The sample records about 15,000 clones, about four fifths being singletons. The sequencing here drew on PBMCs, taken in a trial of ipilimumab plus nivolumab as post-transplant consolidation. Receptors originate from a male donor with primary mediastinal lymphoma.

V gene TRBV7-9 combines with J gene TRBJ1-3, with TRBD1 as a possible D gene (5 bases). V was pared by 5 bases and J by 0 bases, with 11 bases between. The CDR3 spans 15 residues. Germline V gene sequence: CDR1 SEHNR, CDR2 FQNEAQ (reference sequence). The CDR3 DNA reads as TGTGCCAGCAGCCGGTGGGGGGACTCTGGAAACACCATATATTTT. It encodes CASSRWGDSGNTIYF.

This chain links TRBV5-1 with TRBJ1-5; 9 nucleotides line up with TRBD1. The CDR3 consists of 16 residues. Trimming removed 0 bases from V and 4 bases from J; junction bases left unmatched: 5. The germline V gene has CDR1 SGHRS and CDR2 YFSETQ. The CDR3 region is CASSLGSGQGNQPQHF. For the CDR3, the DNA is TGCGCCAGCAGCTTGGGATCGGGACAGGGTAATCAGCCCCAGCATTTT.

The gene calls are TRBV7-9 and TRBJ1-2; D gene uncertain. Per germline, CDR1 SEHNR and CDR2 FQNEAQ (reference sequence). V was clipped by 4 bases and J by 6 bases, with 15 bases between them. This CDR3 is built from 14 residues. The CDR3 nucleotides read TGTGCCAGCAGCTCTATGGACCCGAGAGATGGCTACACCTTC. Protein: CASSSMDPRDGYTF.

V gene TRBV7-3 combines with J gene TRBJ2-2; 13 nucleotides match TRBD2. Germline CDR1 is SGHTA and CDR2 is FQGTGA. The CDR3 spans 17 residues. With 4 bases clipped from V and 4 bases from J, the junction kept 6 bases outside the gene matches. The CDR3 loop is CASSSGLAGVGTGELFF. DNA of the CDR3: TGTGCCAGCAGCTCTGGACTAGCGGGAGTAGGCACCGGGGAGCTGTTTTTT.

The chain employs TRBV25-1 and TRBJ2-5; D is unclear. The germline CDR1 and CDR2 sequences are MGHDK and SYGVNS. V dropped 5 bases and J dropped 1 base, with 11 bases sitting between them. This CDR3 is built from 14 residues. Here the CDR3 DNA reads TGTGCCAGCAGTCACCCAGATGTCCAAGAGACCCAGTACTTC. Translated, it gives CASSHPDVQETQYF.

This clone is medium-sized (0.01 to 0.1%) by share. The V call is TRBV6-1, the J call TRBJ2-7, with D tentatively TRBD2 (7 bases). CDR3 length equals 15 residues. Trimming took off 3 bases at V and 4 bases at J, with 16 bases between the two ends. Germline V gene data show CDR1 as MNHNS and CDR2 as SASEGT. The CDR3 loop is CASSDPSRGAYEQYF. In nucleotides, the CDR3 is TGTGCCAGCAGTGATCCCTCCCGGGGGGCATACGAGCAGTACTTC.

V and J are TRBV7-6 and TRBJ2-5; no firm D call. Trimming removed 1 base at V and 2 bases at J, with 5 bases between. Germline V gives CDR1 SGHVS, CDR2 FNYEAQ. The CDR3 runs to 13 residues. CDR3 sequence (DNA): TGTGCCAGCAGCTTAGGAACACAAGAGACCCAGTACTTC. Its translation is CASSLGTQETQYF.

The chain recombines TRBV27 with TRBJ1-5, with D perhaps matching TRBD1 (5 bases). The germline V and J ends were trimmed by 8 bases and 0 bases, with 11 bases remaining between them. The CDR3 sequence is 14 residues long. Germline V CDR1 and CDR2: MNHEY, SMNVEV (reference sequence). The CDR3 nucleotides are TGTGCCAGCGGCGGAGGGGATAGCAATCAGCCCCAGCATTTT. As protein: CASGGGDSNQPQHF.

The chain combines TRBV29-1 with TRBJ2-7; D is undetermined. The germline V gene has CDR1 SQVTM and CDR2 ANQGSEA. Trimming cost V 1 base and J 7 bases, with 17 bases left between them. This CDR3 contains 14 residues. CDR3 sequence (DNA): TGCAGCGTTGAAGGGTCCCAAGCCGACGGGGAGCAGTACTTC. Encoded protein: CSVEGSQADGEQYF.

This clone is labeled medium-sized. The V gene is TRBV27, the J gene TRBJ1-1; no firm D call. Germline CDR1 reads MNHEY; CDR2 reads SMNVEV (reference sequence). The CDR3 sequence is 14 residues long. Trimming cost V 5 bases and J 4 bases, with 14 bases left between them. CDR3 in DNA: TGTGCCAGCAGTCCCTTGGCGGGTAGCACTGAAGCTTTCTTT. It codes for CASSPLAGSTEAFF.

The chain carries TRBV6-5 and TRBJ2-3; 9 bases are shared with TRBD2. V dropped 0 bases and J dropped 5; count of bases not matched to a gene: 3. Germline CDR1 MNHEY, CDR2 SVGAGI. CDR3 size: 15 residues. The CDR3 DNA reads TGTGCCAGCAGTTACTCGGCGGGGGGGAGAGATACGCAGTATTTT. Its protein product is CASSYSAGGRDTQYF.